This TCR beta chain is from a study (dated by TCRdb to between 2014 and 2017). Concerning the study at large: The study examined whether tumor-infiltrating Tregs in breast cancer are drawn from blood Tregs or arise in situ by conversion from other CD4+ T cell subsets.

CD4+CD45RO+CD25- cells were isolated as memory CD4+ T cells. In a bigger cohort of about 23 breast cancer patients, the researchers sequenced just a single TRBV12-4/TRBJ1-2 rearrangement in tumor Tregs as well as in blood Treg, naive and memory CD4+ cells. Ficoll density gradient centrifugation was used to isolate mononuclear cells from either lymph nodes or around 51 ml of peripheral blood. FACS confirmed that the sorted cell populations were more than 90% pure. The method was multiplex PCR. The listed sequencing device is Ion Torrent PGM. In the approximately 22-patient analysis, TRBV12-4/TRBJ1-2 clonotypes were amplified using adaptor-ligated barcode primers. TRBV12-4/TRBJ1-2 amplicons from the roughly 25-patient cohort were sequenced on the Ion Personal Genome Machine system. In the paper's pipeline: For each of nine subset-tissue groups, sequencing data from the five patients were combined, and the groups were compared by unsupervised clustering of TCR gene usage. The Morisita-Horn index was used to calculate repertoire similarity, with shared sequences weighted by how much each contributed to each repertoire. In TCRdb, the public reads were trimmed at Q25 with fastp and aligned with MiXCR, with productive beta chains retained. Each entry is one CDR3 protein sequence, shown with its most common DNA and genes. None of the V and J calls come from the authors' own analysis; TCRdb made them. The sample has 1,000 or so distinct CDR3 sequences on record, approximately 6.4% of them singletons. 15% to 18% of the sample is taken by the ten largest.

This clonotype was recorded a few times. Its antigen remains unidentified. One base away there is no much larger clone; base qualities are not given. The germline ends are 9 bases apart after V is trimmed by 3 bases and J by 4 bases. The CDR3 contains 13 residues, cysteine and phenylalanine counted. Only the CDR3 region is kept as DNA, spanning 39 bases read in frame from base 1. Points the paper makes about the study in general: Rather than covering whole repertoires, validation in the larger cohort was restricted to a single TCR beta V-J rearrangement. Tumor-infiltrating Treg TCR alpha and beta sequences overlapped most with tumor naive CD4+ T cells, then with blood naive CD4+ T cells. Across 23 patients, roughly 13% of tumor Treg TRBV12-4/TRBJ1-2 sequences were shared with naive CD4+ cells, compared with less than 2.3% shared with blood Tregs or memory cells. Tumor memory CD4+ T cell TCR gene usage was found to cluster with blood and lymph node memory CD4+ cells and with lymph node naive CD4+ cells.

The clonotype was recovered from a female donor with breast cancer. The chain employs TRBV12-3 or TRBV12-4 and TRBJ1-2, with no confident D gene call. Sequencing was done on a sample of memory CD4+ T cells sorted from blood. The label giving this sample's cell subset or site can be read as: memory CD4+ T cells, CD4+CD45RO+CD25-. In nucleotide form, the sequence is TGTGCCAGCAGTTTGTACAGTGTCTATGGCTACACCTTC. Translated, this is CASSLYSVYGYTF.